The TCR beta chain described here comes from a study of cytomegalovirus exposure and HLA in healthy donors. Background on the study: Sequencing of approximately 190 million T cells in an earlier analysis found under 120 million unique TCR beta sequences. Drawn from HLA-typed donors, 65 million to 100 million unique TCRs were held in an early data release. The study's findings and limits: CMV serostatus alone was available as immune exposure information. Sequencing had likely introduced a cluster of highly shared sequence variants as an artifact.

Vbeta (60) and Jbeta (13) primers were used in the PCR. Assay used: immunoSEQ multiplex PCR; TCRdb lists only in-frame clones, some missing. The sample holds 150,000 to 200,000 clones; 75% are singletons and the top ten take 10% to 12%. On this clone itself: Its antigen is unknown. Compared with germline, one end of the junction differs, possibly owing to a read error.

This CDR3 has 14 amino acids. Germline V gene lookup returns CDR1 SGHDT and CDR2 YYEEEE. The sample was PBMCs. V is TRBV5-6 and J is TRBJ2-7; TRBD1 matches 8 bases. This TCR was recovered from a man aged 18 to 30 in good health and CMV-seropositive. CDR3 DNA sequence: TGTGCCAGCAGCTTACGACAGGGGAATACCGAGCAGTCCTTC. As protein: CASSLRQGNTEQSF.